This TCR beta chain came from a study of T cell changes during pregnancy in multiple sclerosis. Clones were sequenced by immunoSEQ multiplex PCR, and TCRdb holds only the in-frame ones, with some missing. Here the sample spans around 23,000 clones, around 90% being singletons. Per germline, CDR1 MNHEY and CDR2 SMNVEV (reference sequence). Trimming left V 2 bases short and J 8 bases short, with 16 bases between. The CDR3 runs to 14 residues. The chain joins TRBV27 to TRBJ2-7, with D possibly TRBD2 on 5 matching bases. Source: CD8+ T cells from peripheral blood mononuclear cells, taken in the third trimester of pregnancy. The TCR comes from a female donor in good health, enrolled as a control in a pregnancy study. The CDR3 nucleotides are TGTGCCAGCAGTTTAATCCTAGACCTCGGGAAGCAGTACTTC. Translated, it gives CASSLILDLGKQYF.